These 3 T cell receptor beta chains share one sample of origin, sequenced in a study of T-cell reconstitution after alpha-beta-depleted transplantation in children. The TCRbeta library incorporated unique molecular identifiers. MiXCR, run by TCRdb on the PCR reads, gives a single entry per CDR3 protein. Of hundreds of thousands of distinct CDR3 sequences listed, about 11% are singletons. Material: PBMCs from the stem cell graft donor, obtained from the stem cell graft. These receptors came from a human donor who donated a stem cell graft to a child with acute lymphoblastic leukemia.

This clonotype was counted between two and nine times. This chain uses TRBV6-5 with TRBJ2-2; D might be TRBD1 (6 bases). CDR1 MNHEY and CDR2 SVGAGI come from the germline V gene. The CDR3 totals 14 residues. V gave up 6 bases and J gave up 6 bases, with 14 bases separating them. The CDR3 region has the DNA TGTGCCAGCAGCCCGTGGACAGAGGCCGGGGAGCTGTTTTTT. Encoded protein: CASSPWTEAGELFF.

Ten or more counts support this clonotype. The gene calls are TRBV10-3 and TRBJ2-7, with TRBD2 matching 10 bases. Germline CDR1 reads ENHRY; CDR2 reads SYGVKD. The V and J ends lost 6 bases and 3 bases, in that order; junction bases with no gene match: 8. CDR3 length: 15 amino acids. CDR3 residues: CAISATSGAVYEQYF. The CDR3 coding sequence is TGTGCCATCAGCGCCACTAGCGGGGCCGTCTACGAGCAGTACTTC.

This clonotype occurred many times. The J gene is TRBJ2-2, the V gene TRBV19; D is uncertain. The germline V gene has CDR1 LNHDA and CDR2 SQIVND (reference sequence). The V end lost 6 bases, the J end lost 2 bases, and 7 bases lay between the germline ends. The CDR3 spans 13 residues. CDR3 amino acids: CASRPANTGELFF. The CDR3 DNA sequence: TGTGCCAGTAGGCCGGCCAACACCGGGGAGCTGTTTTTT.